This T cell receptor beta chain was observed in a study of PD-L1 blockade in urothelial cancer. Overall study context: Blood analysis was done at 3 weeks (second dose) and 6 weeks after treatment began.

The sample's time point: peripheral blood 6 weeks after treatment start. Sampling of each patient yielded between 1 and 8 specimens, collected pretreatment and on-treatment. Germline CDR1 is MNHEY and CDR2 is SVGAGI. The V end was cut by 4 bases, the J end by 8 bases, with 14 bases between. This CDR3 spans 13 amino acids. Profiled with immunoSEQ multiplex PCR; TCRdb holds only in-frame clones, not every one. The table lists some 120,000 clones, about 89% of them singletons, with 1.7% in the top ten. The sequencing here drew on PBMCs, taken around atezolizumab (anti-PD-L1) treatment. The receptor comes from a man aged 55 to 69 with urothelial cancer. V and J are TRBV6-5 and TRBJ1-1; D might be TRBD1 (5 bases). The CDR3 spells CASSLRGGTEAFF. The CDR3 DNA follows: TGTGCCAGCAGTTTACGTGGGGGGACGGAAGCTTTCTTT.